A selection of T cell receptor beta chains follows, all from one sample in a study of T cells in Graves' hyperthyroidism and ophthalmopathy. TCRdb ran MiXCR on the multiplex PCR reads and lists one entry per CDR3 protein. Among 640,000 or so distinct CDR3 sequences listed, around 14% were seen once. Sequences were obtained from blood. The receptors were gathered from a woman under 30 with Graves' ophthalmopathy. Both conserved end residues are part of each CDR3. A D gene is named only where the DNA matches it firmly. Some rows mark clone size as missing; the rest say once, few, many or name a class of expanded clone.

cdr3_length,clone_size,d_call,j_call,v_call,cdr3_nt,cdr3_aa
14,.,.,TRBJ1-6,TRBV2,TGTGCCAGCAGTCGACGGAACTATAATTCACCCCTCCACTTT,CASSRRNYNSPLHF
13,.,.,TRBJ1-1,TRBV27,TGTGCCAGCAGTGGCGTTGAGGGGACTGAAGCTTTCTTT,CASSGVEGTEAFF
17,.,.,TRBJ2-2,TRBV28,TGTGCCAGCAGTTCCCCACTGGGGGCGGGGGTGACCGGGGAGCTGTTTTTT,CASSSPLGAGVTGELFF
14,many,.,TRBJ2-1,TRBV11-3,TGTGCCAGCAGCTTAATGAAGACCTACAATGAGCAGTTCTTC,CASSLMKTYNEQFF
15,many,TRBD2,TRBJ2-1,TRBV20-1,TGCAGTGCTAGAGATGCAAGCGGGAGGAACAATGAGCAGTTCTTC,CSARDASGRNNEQFF
14,many,.,TRBJ2-3,TRBV27,TGTGCCAGCAGTTATCCCTCGCGGACAGATACGCAGTATTTT,CASSYPSRTDTQYF
16,.,.,TRBJ1-4,TRBV4-1,TGCGCCAGCAGCCAAGAAAGGGAACAGGGATGTGAAAAACTGTTTTTT,CASSQEREQGCEKLFF
16,.,TRBD2,TRBJ2-2,TRBV7-6,TGTGCCAGCAGCCCGCTAGCGGGGGGGAACACCGGGGAGCTGTTTTTT,CASSPLAGGNTGELFF
17,.,.,TRBJ2-2,TRBV5-4,TGTGCCAGCAGCTTGGCCTCCGGGGGCGGAAGGTCCGGGGAGCTGTTTTTT,CASSLASGGGRSGELFF
18,.,.,TRBJ1-1,TRBV2,TGTGCCAGCAGTTCAAAGGCGGGCCGCCCCGCCAGGGCGACTGAAGCTTTCTTT,CASSSKAGRPARATEAFF
18,.,.,TRBJ2-5,TRBV7-8,TGTGCCAGCAGCCCTGCCCGGGGAGGGGGGGGGATACAAGAGACCCAGTACTTC,CASSPARGGGGIQETQYF
18,few,.,TRBJ2-2,TRBV7-7,TGTGCTAGCAGTCTGGATGGTGGGATCGGACCAGACACCGGGGAGCTGTTTTTT,CASSLDGGIGPDTGELFF
13,many,.,TRBJ1-1,TRBV7-2,TGTGCCAGCAGCTTAGTTTTTAACACTGAAGCTTTCTTT,CASSLVFNTEAFF
16,.,TRBD1,TRBJ2-7,TRBV12-3/TRBV12-4,TGTGCCAGCAGTTTCCGGACAGGGGGCGGTAGGTACGAGCAGTACTTC,CASSFRTGGGRYEQYF
13,many,TRBD1,TRBJ2-5,TRBV2,TGTGCCAGCAGCGGGACAGTCCAAGAGACCCAGTACTTC,CASSGTVQETQYF
19,many,.,TRBJ1-5,TRBV28,TGTGCCAGCAGTTTATACGGGGGTCCGGGAACCAATTCGGGTCAGCCCCAGCATTTT,CASSLYGGPGTNSGQPQHF
14,many,.,TRBJ1-1,TRBV18,TGTGCCAGCTCACCAAGGAGGGGACAAACTGAAGCTTTCTTT,CASSPRRGQTEAFF
15,few,TRBD1,TRBJ1-6,TRBV19,TGTGCCAGTAGTATCGACAGGGAGGCGAATTCACCCCTCCACTTT,CASSIDREANSPLHF
14,many,.,TRBJ1-2,TRBV28,TGTGCCAGCAGTTCCCCCCGGGGCTACTATGGCTACACCTTC,CASSSPRGYYGYTF
18,.,TRBD2,TRBJ2-3,TRBV18,TGTGCCAGCTCACCACCGGGTTCCGGGAGCGGGAAAAGTGATACGCAGTATTTT,CASSPPGSGSGKSDTQYF
14,.,.,TRBJ2-5,TRBV3-1,TGTGCCAGCAGCCGCGGAATTAGCGGAGAGACCCAGTACTTC,CASSRGISGETQYF
16,many,TRBD1,TRBJ2-5,TRBV7-2,TGTGCCAGCAGCATCCCAATCACAGGGGGCCAAGAGACCCAGTACTTC,CASSIPITGGQETQYF
16,many,.,TRBJ2-2,TRBV7-3,TGTGCCAGCAGCCCCGAAGTTGGGCTTGGATCCGGGGAGCTGTTTTTT,CASSPEVGLGSGELFF
15,many,.,TRBJ1-1,TRBV29-1,TGCAGCGTCCCGCGTGGTGCAGGGATGAACACTGAAGCTTTCTTT,CSVPRGAGMNTEAFF
15,many,.,TRBJ2-7,TRBV7-9,TGTGCCAGCAGCTCCGGGGCGGCTAGCTCCTACGAGCAGTACTTC,CASSSGAASSYEQYF
15,few,.,TRBJ1-5,TRBV19,TGTGCCAGTACCGGACAGACTTTGATCAATCAGCCCCAGCATTTT,CASTGQTLINQPQHF
15,few,TRBD2,TRBJ2-1,TRBV24-1,TGTGCCACCAGCCACCTAGCGGGAGGGCCAGGTGAGCAGTTCTTC,CATSHLAGGPGEQFF
14,.,.,TRBJ1-5,TRBV4-1,TGCGCCAGCAGCCGTAGGGAAGTCAATCAGCCCCAGCATTTT,CASSRREVNQPQHF
15,.,TRBD1,TRBJ1-3,TRBV18,TGTGCCAGCTCACCACCGAGCAGGGGGCGAAACACCATATATTTT,CASSPPSRGRNTIYF
14,.,.,TRBJ2-3,TRBV6-1,TGTGCCAGCAGCCCGGAGGGGGGAAAAGATACGCAGTATTTT,CASSPEGGKDTQYF
13,few,.,TRBJ2-3,TRBV30,TGTGCCTCAGATGGTGGCAAATGGGATACGCAGTATTTT,CASDGGKWDTQYF
14,few,.,TRBJ1-2,TRBV2,TGTGCCAGCAGTCGCTCGGACAGACTCTATGGCTACACCTTC,CASSRSDRLYGYTF
14,many,.,TRBJ2-5,TRBV7-3,TGTGCCAGCAGCTTAACGGGGGGAGAAGAGACCCAGTACTTC,CASSLTGGEETQYF
9,many,.,TRBJ1-1,TRBV30,TGTGCCTGGGACAGGGAAGCTTTCTTT,CAWDREAFF
12,many,.,TRBJ1-1,TRBV20-1,TGCAGTGCTAGACGGACACAGGTTGAAGCTTTCTTT,CSARRTQVEAFF
15,many,TRBD1,TRBJ2-1,TRBV7-9,TGTGCCAGCAGCCACCGGGACAGACCCTACAATGAGCAGTTCTTC,CASSHRDRPYNEQFF
15,few,TRBD2,TRBJ2-7,TRBV4-2,TGTGCCAGCAGCCAAGAACTAGCGGGGTCTTACGAGCAGTACTTC,CASSQELAGSYEQYF
15,many,.,TRBJ2-3,TRBV20-1,TGCAGTGCTTTGCCGGAACCTCGGGAAACAGATACGCAGTATTTT,CSALPEPRETDTQYF
13,many,.,TRBJ1-2,TRBV2,TGTGCCAGCACGGGCGGAGCTAACTATGGCTACACCTTC,CASTGGANYGYTF
18,many,.,TRBJ2-3,TRBV10-3,TGTGCCATCAGTGAGTCGATGGGGATGGGGCTTGGGGCAGATACGCAGTATTTT,CAISESMGMGLGADTQYF
13,.,.,TRBJ1-3,TRBV19,TGTGCCAGTAGCGGGCTTGCTGGAAACACCATATATTTT,CASSGLAGNTIYF
13,few,.,TRBJ2-1,TRBV27,TGTGCCAGCAGTTCCTATCAGGGAGATGAGCAGTTCTTC,CASSSYQGDEQFF
15,.,TRBD1,TRBJ1-1,TRBV9,TGTGCCAGCAGCGGAATACAGGGGATGATCACTGAAGCTTTCTTT,CASSGIQGMITEAFF
14,many,.,TRBJ2-5,TRBV11-2,TGTGCCAGCAGCTTACCGATAGGACACGAGACCCAGTACTTC,CASSLPIGHETQYF
13,many,.,TRBJ2-3,TRBV18,TGTGCCAGCTCACCACGTCCGGTGGATACGCAGTATTTT,CASSPRPVDTQYF
15,many,TRBD1,TRBJ2-7,TRBV6-5,TGTGCCAGCAGTTACTCCGGGACAGGGGACTACGAGCAGTACTTC,CASSYSGTGDYEQYF
19,.,TRBD1,TRBJ1-1,TRBV6-1,TGTGCCAGCAGTTGCGTACCTGGGACAGGGTGGGTCATGAACACTGAAGCTTTCTTT,CASSCVPGTGWVMNTEAFF
16,few,.,TRBJ1-1,TRBV7-2,TGTGCCAGCAGCGAGGGGAGAGGGCGATTAGCCACTGAAGCTTTCTTT,CASSEGRGRLATEAFF
15,many,TRBD2,TRBJ2-5,TRBV7-9,TGTGCCAGCAGCTTAGTGGCTAGCGGACAAGAGACCCAGTACTTC,CASSLVASGQETQYF
15,.,TRBD2,TRBJ2-2,TRBV7-2,TGTGCCAGCAGCTTAGGGGGACTAGCGGGAGGGGAGCTGTTTTTT,CASSLGGLAGGELFF
15,.,.,TRBJ1-2,TRBV7-2,TGTGCCAGCAGCAAATTTCAAACAACTGACTATGGCTACACCTTC,CASSKFQTTDYGYTF
16,few,.,TRBJ1-3,TRBV28,TGTGCCAGCAGACCTCACAGGGAGGAGGCTGGAAACACCATATATTTT,CASRPHREEAGNTIYF
15,many,.,TRBJ2-3,TRBV7-8,TGTGCCAGCAGCTTAACGCGCCTACATACAGATACGCAGTATTTT,CASSLTRLHTDTQYF
14,.,TRBD2,TRBJ2-7,TRBV6-1,TGTGCCAGCAGTAATTATAGCGGGAGGGCCCAGCAGTACTTC,CASSNYSGRAQQYF
17,few,.,TRBJ1-2,TRBV20-1,TGCAGTGCTAGAAGGCCCCGAGGGGGGCCCGGTAACTATGGCTACACCTTC,CSARRPRGGPGNYGYTF
16,many,.,TRBJ2-1,TRBV24-1,TGTGCCACCAGTGATTTAAACAGCGGCTCCTACAATGAGCAGTTCTTC,CATSDLNSGSYNEQFF
12,many,.,TRBJ2-1,TRBV7-3,TGTGCCAGCAGCCTGGAGGACAATGAGCAGTTCTTC,CASSLEDNEQFF
15,few,TRBD2,TRBJ2-1,TRBV19,TGTGCCAGTACCACTAGCGGGAGTTCCCCCAATGAGCAGTTCTTC,CASTTSGSSPNEQFF
21,many,.,TRBJ2-3,TRBV24-1,TGTGCCACCAGTGATTTGGGTCATGGGGCACTAGCTCCCCCCAGCACAGATACGCAGTATTTT,CATSDLGHGALAPPSTDTQYF